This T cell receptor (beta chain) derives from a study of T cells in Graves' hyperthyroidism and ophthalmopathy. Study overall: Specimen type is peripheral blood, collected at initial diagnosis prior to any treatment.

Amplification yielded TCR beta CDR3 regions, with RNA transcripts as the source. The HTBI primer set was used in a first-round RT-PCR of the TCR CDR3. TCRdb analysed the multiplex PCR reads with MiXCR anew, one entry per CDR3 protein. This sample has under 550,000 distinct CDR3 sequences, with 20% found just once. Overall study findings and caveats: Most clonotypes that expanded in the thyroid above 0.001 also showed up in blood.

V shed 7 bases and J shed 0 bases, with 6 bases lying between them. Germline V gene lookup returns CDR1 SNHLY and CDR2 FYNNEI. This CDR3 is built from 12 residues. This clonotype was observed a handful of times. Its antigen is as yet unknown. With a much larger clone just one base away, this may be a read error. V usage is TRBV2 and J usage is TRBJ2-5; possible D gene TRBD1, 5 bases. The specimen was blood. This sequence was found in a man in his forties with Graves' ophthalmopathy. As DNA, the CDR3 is TGTGCCAGCATCAGGGACCAAGAGACCCAGTACTTC. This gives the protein CASIRDQETQYF.